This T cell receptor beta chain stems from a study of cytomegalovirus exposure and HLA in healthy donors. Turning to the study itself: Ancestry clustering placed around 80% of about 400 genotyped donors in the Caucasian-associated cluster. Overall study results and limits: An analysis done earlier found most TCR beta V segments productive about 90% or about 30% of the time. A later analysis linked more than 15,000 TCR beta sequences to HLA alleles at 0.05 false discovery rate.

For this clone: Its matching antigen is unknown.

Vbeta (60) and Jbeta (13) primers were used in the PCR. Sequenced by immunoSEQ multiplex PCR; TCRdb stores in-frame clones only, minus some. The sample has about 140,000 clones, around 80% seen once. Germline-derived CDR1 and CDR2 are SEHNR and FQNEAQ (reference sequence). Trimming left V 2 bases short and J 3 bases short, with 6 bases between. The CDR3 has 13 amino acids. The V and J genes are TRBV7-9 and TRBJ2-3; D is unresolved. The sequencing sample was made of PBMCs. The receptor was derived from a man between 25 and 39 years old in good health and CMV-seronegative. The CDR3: CASSLLQTDTQYF. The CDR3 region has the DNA TGTGCCAGCAGCTTATTACAGACAGATACGCAGTATTTT.